This T cell receptor beta chain was recorded in a study of blood T cell repertoires in COVID-19. Per the germline V gene, CDR1 is SGHDT and CDR2 is YYEEEE. This CDR3 region has 12 residues. V was clipped by 5 bases and J by 3 bases, with 8 bases between them. Clones were sequenced by immunoSEQ multiplex PCR, and TCRdb holds only the in-frame ones, with some missing. The sample shows roughly 380,000 clones, 75% to 90% of them seen only once. This clonotype was sampled from a woman in her thirties or forties with COVID-19, enrolled during active disease. The sample consisted of peripheral blood. The V and J genes are TRBV5-6 and TRBJ1-1, with D unclear. CDR3 protein: CASRLRDTEAFF. The CDR3 DNA reads TGTGCCAGCAGGCTCCGGGACACTGAAGCTTTCTTT.